What follows are 31 T cell receptor beta chains derived from one specimen sequenced in a study of blood T cell repertoires in COVID-19. TCRdb's table, derived via immunoSEQ multiplex PCR, lists solely in-frame clones and lacks some. The sample comprises 35,000 to 45,000 clones, about 88% of which are singletons, and about 35% rests with the top ten. The sequencing input was peripheral blood. These receptors were taken from a man in his 70s with active COVID-19.

This chain connects TRBV28 to TRBJ1-4; D gene unclear. The CDR3 consists of 14 residues. CDR1 and CDR2 (germline): MDHEN, SYDVKM. Trimming pared 5 bases from V and 7 bases from J, leaving 14 bases between. In DNA, the CDR3 is TGTGCCAGCAGTGTCGACAATTTGGGTGAAAAACTGTTTTTT. Protein: CASSVDNLGEKLFF.

J is TRBJ2-1 and V is TRBV9; a weak D match, TRBD1 (5 bases). This CDR3 has 14 amino acids. CDR1 and CDR2 (germline): SGDLS, YYNGEE. The ends were cut back, 0 bases at V and 8 bases at J, with 12 bases in the middle. The CDR3 nucleotides are TGTGCCAGCAGCGTAGGGCAGGGAATTGATGAGCAGTTCTTC. This codes for CASSVGQGIDEQFF.

The chain combines TRBV6-6 with TRBJ2-6, with TRBD1 matching over 8 bases. The CDR3 runs 16 residues. J gave up 1 base and V 5 bases, and 4 bases lay outside the gene matches. Germline V CDR1 and CDR2: MNHNY, SVGAGI (reference sequence). CDR3 sequence: CASSGQGASGANVLTF. In nucleotides, the CDR3 is TGTGCCAGCAGTGGACAGGGAGCTTCTGGGGCCAACGTCCTGACTTTC.

The V call is TRBV14, the J call TRBJ1-1; no clear D. Germline loops: CDR1 SGHDN, CDR2 FVKESK. The CDR3 extends over 13 amino acids. The germline V and J ends were trimmed by 0 bases and 2 bases, with 4 bases remaining between them. The CDR3 loop is CASSQDRNTEAFF. The CDR3 DNA is TGTGCCAGCAGCCAAGACCGTAACACTGAAGCTTTCTTT.

The chain couples TRBV5-6 to TRBJ2-7; D is possibly TRBD2 (5 bases). CDR1 is SGHDT, CDR2 YYEEEE, per germline. Trimming pared 3 bases from V and 5 bases from J, leaving 15 bases between. The CDR3 loop spans 14 amino acids. The CDR3 DNA reads as TGTGCCAGCAGCTCCCTCGCCACTAGGGACGAGCAGTACTTC. Translation: CASSSLATRDEQYF.

V gene TRBV6-2 or TRBV6-3 combines with J gene TRBJ1-6, with TRBD1 matching over 7 bases. J was trimmed by 7 bases and V by 5 bases; bases with no gene match: 8. There are 15 residues in the CDR3. The germline V gene has CDR1 MNHEY and CDR2 SVGEGT. Here the CDR3 reads CASSGGQAWNSPLHF. The CDR3 DNA reads TGTGCCAGCAGTGGCGGACAGGCGTGGAATTCACCCCTCCACTTT.

The chain's CDR3 is CASSFPSGRASDTQYF. The CDR3 nucleotides are TGTGCCAGCAGCTTCCCTAGCGGGAGGGCCTCAGATACGCAGTATTTT. V and J are TRBV7-2 and TRBJ2-3; 12 bases match TRBD2. Germline V gene sequence: CDR1 SGHTA, CDR2 FQGNSA. This CDR3 region has 16 residues. J lost 4 bases, V lost 3 bases, and 5 bases had no gene match.

CDR3 protein: CSARGSSGELFF. The CDR3 DNA sequence: TGCAGCGCAAGAGGGTCCAGCGGGGAGCTGTTTTTT. The V call is TRBV29-1, the J call TRBJ2-2, with a tentative D call TRBD2 (5 bases). The CDR3 is 12 residues long. Germline V gives CDR1 SQVTM, CDR2 ANQGSEA. Trimming left V 7 bases short and J 7 bases short, with 13 bases between.

This clone was recorded only once. This chain joins TRBV29-1 and TRBJ2-1, with 9 bases identical to TRBD1. In germline, CDR1 is SQVTM, CDR2 ANQGSEA. Trimming removed 5 bases from V and 5 bases from J; junction bases left unmatched: 10. The CDR3 length is 15 residues. CDR3 DNA sequence: TGCAGCGTTCCTTCGGGACAGGGCGTCGACAATGAGCAGTTCTTC. As protein: CSVPSGQGVDNEQFF.

About this clone itself: Its ends do not fully match the called genes, so a read error is possible. V and J are TRBV11-1 and TRBJ2-1, with 12 bases aligning to TRBD2. The CDR3 covers 15 residues. CDR1 is SGHAT, CDR2 FQDESV, per germline (reference sequence). CDR3: CASSLAGGPNGEQFF. CDR3 DNA: TGTGCCAGCAGCCTAGCGGGGGGGCCTAATGGTGAGCAGTTCTTC.

The CDR3 coding sequence is TGTGCCAGCAGTGAAAGGAGCGGGAGCACGGCTGACATTCAGTACTTC. Translated: CASSERSGSTADIQYF. The V gene is TRBV6-1, the J gene TRBJ2-4, with 8 bases that match TRBD2. J gave up 8 bases and V 2 bases, and 11 bases lay outside the gene matches. CDR3 size: 16 residues. Germline CDR1 reads MNHNS; CDR2 reads SASEGT.

The V call is TRBV5-1, the J call TRBJ1-1; no definite D call. Trimming took 2 bases from V and 1 from J, leaving 6 bases between them. In germline, CDR1 is SGHRS, CDR2 YFSETQ. This CDR3 has 13 amino acids. The CDR3 here is CASSLTANTEAFF. The CDR3 nucleotides read TGCGCCAGCAGCTTAACAGCGAACACTGAAGCTTTCTTT. Full variable domain (missing parts from reference TRBV5-1 and TRBJ1-1): KAGVTQTPRYLIKTRGQQVTLSCSPISGHRSVSWYQQTPGQGLQFLFEYFSETQRNKGNFPGRFSGRQFSNSRSEMNVSTLELGDSALYLCASSLTANTEAFFGQGTRLTVV.

V is TRBV28 and J is TRBJ2-7; 13 bases are a match to TRBD2. Losses at the gene ends were 6 bases for V and 3 bases for J; bases not matched to a gene: 11. The CDR3 totals 17 residues. Germline CDR1 and CDR2: MDHEN and SYDVKM. The CDR3 here is CASRPRTSGRANYEQYF. The CDR3 DNA reads TGTGCCAGCAGACCACGAACTAGCGGGAGGGCCAACTACGAGCAGTACTTC.

The chain has TRBV4-1 and TRBJ1-2; 10 positions match TRBD1. There are 17 residues in the CDR3. The germline gives CDR1 MGHRA, CDR2 YSYEKL. V dropped 0 bases and J dropped 4; count of bases not matched to a gene: 8. The CDR3 region is CASSQDLGTGAFYGYTF. CDR3 in DNA: TGCGCCAGCAGCCAAGATCTTGGGACAGGGGCTTTCTATGGCTACACCTTC.

The chain recombines TRBV6-5 with TRBJ2-3; 8 bases fit TRBD2. The CDR3 sequence is 15 residues long. V lost 7 bases to trimming and J lost 8 bases; unmatched junction nucleotides: 14. Germline-derived CDR1 and CDR2 are MNHEY and SVGAGI. As DNA, the CDR3 is TGTGCCAGCAAAATAAGCGGGGGAAGGGTGGGTACGCAGTATTTT. It codes for CASKISGGRVGTQYF.

This chain connects TRBV11-3 to TRBJ2-7; tentatively, D is TRBD2 (5 bases). V was cut by 4 bases and J by 3 bases, with 10 bases left in between. CDR1 and CDR2 (germline): SGHNT, YENEEA. This CDR3 is 13 amino acids long. This CDR3 reads CASSSGFYYEQYF. The CDR3 DNA reads TGTGCCAGCAGCTCGGGATTCTACTACGAGCAGTACTTC.

V is TRBV9 and J is TRBJ1-1; 7 bases map to TRBD1. This CDR3 is built from 15 residues. The germline V gene has CDR1 SGDLS and CDR2 YYNGEE. Germline trimming cut 4 bases from V and 8 bases from J; bases unmatched to any gene: 14. CDR3: CASSINGQVEEEAFF. The CDR3 coding sequence is TGTGCCAGCAGCATCAACGGACAGGTTGAGGAGGAAGCTTTCTTT.

This clone came up a few times. The V gene is TRBV6-5, the J gene TRBJ1-2, with TRBD1 matching 8 bases. The germline CDR1 and CDR2 sequences are MNHEY and SVGAGI. This CDR3 contains 15 residues. V lost 10 bases and J lost 0; bases outside the gene matches: 10. CDR3 in amino acids: CATGQGARTNYGYTF. The CDR3 nucleotides are TGTGCCACTGGGCAGGGGGCGAGAACTAACTATGGCTACACCTTC.

This sequence joins TRBV5-6 and TRBJ1-5, with D unclear. There are 16 residues in the CDR3. V was pared by 2 bases and J by 7 bases, with 19 bases between. CDR1 and CDR2 from the germline V gene are SGHDT and YYEEEE. CDR3 sequence (DNA): TGTGCCAGCAGCTTTTTTGACTTGGAGGTGGTACAGCCCCAGCATTTT. Protein product: CASSFFDLEVVQPQHF.

The chain carries TRBV20-1 and TRBJ2-4; possible D gene TRBD2, 7 bases. V was cut by 6 bases and J by 8 bases, with 11 bases left in between. The length of the CDR3 is 11 residues. From germline, CDR1 is DFQATT and CDR2 SNEGSKA (reference sequence). The CDR3 DNA reads as TGCAGTGCGGGGAGGGGGGACATTCAGTACTTC. Translation: CSAGRGDIQYF.

The J gene is TRBJ1-2, the V gene TRBV6-5, with 9 bases lining up with TRBD1. Germline trimming cut 6 bases from V and 4 bases from J; bases unmatched to any gene: 12. The CDR3 runs to 16 residues. The germline CDR1 and CDR2 sequences are MNHEY and SVGAGI. CDR3 bases: TGTGCCAGCAGCTACGGACAGGGGCGGGTAGGCTATGGCTACACCTTC. Protein: CASSYGQGRVGYGYTF.

The chain recombines TRBV9 with TRBJ1-2, with D uncertain. Germline-derived CDR1 and CDR2 are SGDLS and YYNGEE. The CDR3 sequence is 13 residues long. V was trimmed by 0 bases and J by 7 bases, leaving 10 bases between them. The CDR3 loop is CASSVVSGVGYTF. The CDR3 DNA follows: TGTGCCAGCAGCGTAGTGTCGGGTGTTGGCTACACCTTC.

The chain couples TRBV11-3 to TRBJ2-1, with D possibly TRBD2 on 6 matching bases. Trimming took 1 base from V and 6 from J, leaving 13 bases between them. CDR1 and CDR2 from the germline V gene are SGHNT and YENEEA. The CDR3 totals 15 residues. The CDR3 here is CASSLGLRRGNEQFF. DNA of the CDR3: TGTGCCAGCAGCTTAGGACTCAGGCGGGGCAATGAGCAGTTCTTC.

The V and J genes are TRBV4-1 and TRBJ2-7; 8 bases are shared with TRBD1. The CDR3 is made up of 19 amino acids. Germline CDR1 is MGHRA and CDR2 is YSYEKL. V lost 3 bases, J lost 1 base, and 17 bases stayed unmatched. CDR3: CASSHELERVTGESYEQYF. The CDR3 nucleotides read TGCGCCAGCAGCCATGAATTGGAGCGCGTGACAGGGGAATCCTACGAGCAGTACTTC.

This rearrangement joins TRBV4-3 to TRBJ2-7, with TRBD2 matching over 7 bases. CDR1 and CDR2 (germline): LGHNA, YSLEER. CDR3 length: 14 amino acids. Trimming cost V 1 base and J 6 bases; bases outside gene matches: 6. CDR3 protein: CASSQGLADAEQYF. The CDR3 coding sequence is TGCGCCAGCAGCCAAGGGCTAGCGGATGCCGAGCAGTACTTC.

V gene TRBV5-1 combines with J gene TRBJ1-2; the match to TRBD1 covers 7 bases. Germline V lookup: CDR1 SGHRS, CDR2 YFSETQ. V lost 0 bases and J lost 2; bases outside the gene matches: 4. CDR3 length: 15 amino acids. CDR3: CASSLGGQPNYGYTF. The CDR3 region has the DNA TGCGCCAGCAGCTTGGGGGGACAGCCCAACTATGGCTACACCTTC.

This clone showed up just once. The V gene is TRBV5-4, the J gene TRBJ2-5; TRBD1 matches at 8 bases. Losses at the gene ends were 0 bases for V and 2 bases for J; bases not matched to a gene: 3. Germline CDR1 and CDR2: SGHNT and YYREEE (reference sequence). The CDR3 sequence is 15 residues long. The CDR3 DNA reads as TGTGCCAGCAGCTTGGCCAGGGGGCCTCAAGAGACCCAGTACTTC. Its translation: CASSLARGPQETQYF.

V usage is TRBV27 and J usage is TRBJ2-3; 13 nucleotides agree with TRBD2. Germline V lookup: CDR1 MNHEY, CDR2 SMNVEV (reference sequence). The CDR3 totals 19 residues. The V segment lost 4 bases and the J segment 2 bases; nucleotides outside the gene matches: 12. The CDR3 bases are TGTGCCAGCAGTTCGCCGGGACTAGCGGGACCAGACCCCACAGATACGCAGTATTTT. Translation gives CASSSPGLAGPDPTDTQYF.

V usage is TRBV15 and J usage is TRBJ1-1, with D possibly TRBD1 on 6 matching bases. The CDR3 spans 14 residues. Trimming removed 5 bases at V and 1 base at J, with 11 bases between. Germline V gene sequence: CDR1 LNHNV, CDR2 YYDKDF (reference sequence). CDR3 loop: CATSGRDTNTEAFF. The CDR3 region has the DNA TGTGCCACCAGCGGCCGGGACACGAACACTGAAGCTTTCTTT.

The J gene is TRBJ2-2, the V gene TRBV7-2, with a possible D match to TRBD2 (6 bases). This CDR3 is built from 15 residues. V was trimmed by 10 bases and J by 5 bases, leaving 20 bases between them. Germline values: CDR1 SGHTA, CDR2 FQGNSA. CDR3 bases: TGTGCCATCCCTTTACGGGGGAGAGGAACCGGGGAGCTGTTTTTT. This encodes CAIPLRGRGTGELFF.

This clone showed up just once. The genes are TRBV3-1 (or the pseudogene TRBV3-2) and TRBJ2-3; tentatively, D is TRBD1 (6 bases). Trimming left V 0 bases short and J 6 bases short, with 10 bases between. CDR1 and CDR2 from the germline V gene are LGHDT and YNNKEL (reference sequence). The CDR3 sequence is 14 residues long. DNA of the CDR3: TGTGCCAGCAGCCAAGAGGGGGCTGCTGATACGCAGTATTTT. Protein product: CASSQEGAADTQYF.